The TCR beta chain described here comes from a study of PD-1 blockade in classical Hodgkin lymphoma. Every one of the patients relapsed after autologous stem cell transplantation (brentuximab vedotin exposure was variable). Complete response, partial response or progressive disease was each patient's best response. About this clone itself: What it binds is not known.

Study outcomes and limitations: With CD4+ cells, TCR diversity rose significantly by C4D1, but not with CD8+ cells. Newly diagnosed patients reportedly trailed healthy donors in baseline TCR diversity.

Libraries were prepared by immunoSEQ multiplex PCR; TCRdb keeps only in-frame clonotypes and omits some of them. The sample lists tens of thousands of clones; just over 70% were seen once. This CDR3 has 16 residues. Germline loops: CDR1 SGHAT, CDR2 FQNNGV. V lost 1 base to trimming and J lost 2 bases, with 11 bases between them. V gene TRBV11-2 combines with J gene TRBJ2-2, with TRBD1 as a possible D gene (5 bases). This receptor was taken from a human donor with classical Hodgkin lymphoma. Here the sequenced sample was peripheral blood mononuclear cells (PBMCs), taken before the second cycle of nivolumab. The CDR3 DNA reads as TGTGCCAGCAGCTTAGGGGGCGCTTTAAACACCGGGGAGCTGTTTTTT. The encoded protein is CASSLGGALNTGELFF.